This TCR beta chain was retrieved from a study of graft-versus-host responses after intestinal transplantation. Study summary: All recipients were transplanted with multivisceral, liver-intestinal, or isolated intestinal grafts. Anti-thymocyte globulin induction preceded about 3 years of tacrolimus and steroid maintenance in all recipients. General observations from the study: After transplant, early declines in HvG clones were associated with peak levels of circulating GvH clones. Recipient marrow harbored GvH clones, some of which surfaced first in ileum or blood.

Generated by immunoSEQ multiplex PCR, the TCRdb table keeps only in-frame clones and is missing some. This sample has some 46,000 clones, with over 80% found just once. To note about this clone: Its target is not known.

Trimming cost V 5 bases and J 3 bases, with 3 bases left between them. The V gene's germline CDR1 is MDHEN and CDR2 SYDVKM. The CDR3 is 11 amino acids. The V gene is TRBV28, the J gene TRBJ2-3; no definite D call. This material consisted of PBMCs, taken about 790 days after a first intestinal transplant, on the day of a second. The source is a human patient who received an intestinal transplant, so some T cells may come from the graft donor. CDR3 nucleotides: TGTGCCAGCAGTCAGACAGATACGCAGTATTTT. Its protein product is CASSQTDTQYF.